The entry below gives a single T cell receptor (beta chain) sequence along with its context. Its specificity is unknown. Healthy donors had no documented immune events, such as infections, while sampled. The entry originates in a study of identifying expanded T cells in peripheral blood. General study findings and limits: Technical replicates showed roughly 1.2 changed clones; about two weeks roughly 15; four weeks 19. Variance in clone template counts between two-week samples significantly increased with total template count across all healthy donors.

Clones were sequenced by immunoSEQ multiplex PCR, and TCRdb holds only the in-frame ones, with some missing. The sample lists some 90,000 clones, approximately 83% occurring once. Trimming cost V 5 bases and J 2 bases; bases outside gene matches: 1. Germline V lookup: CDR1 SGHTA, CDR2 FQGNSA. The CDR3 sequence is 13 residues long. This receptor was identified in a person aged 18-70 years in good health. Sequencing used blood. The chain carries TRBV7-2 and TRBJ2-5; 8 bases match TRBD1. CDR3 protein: CASSRQGQETQYF. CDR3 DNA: TGTGCCAGCAGCCGACAGGGGCAAGAGACCCAGTACTTC.